The clone carrying this TCR beta chain was counted ten times or more. This record comes from a study of T cells in Graves' hyperthyroidism and ophthalmopathy. Researchers amplified the TCR beta CDR3 regions from RNA transcripts. First-round RT-PCR targeting the TCR CDR3 was performed with the HTBI primer set. TCRdb itself ran the multiplex PCR reads through MiXCR, one entry per CDR3 protein. The sample yields approximately 560,000 distinct CDR3 sequences, around 45% seen once. The sequenced sample consisted of peripheral blood or thyroid tissue (not recorded which). The sequence derives from a woman aged 18-29 years with Graves' hyperthyroidism.

The CDR3 region is CASSLGSAGGLYEQYF. The CDR3 DNA follows: TGTGCCAGCAGCTTAGGTTCAGCGGGAGGGTTGTACGAGCAGTACTTC. The chain uses TRBV7-6 and TRBJ2-7; 10 bases are shared with TRBD2. The CDR3 length is 16 residues. Trimming removed 1 base from V and 4 bases from J; junction bases left unmatched: 7. CDR1 and CDR2 (germline): SGHVS, FNYEAQ.